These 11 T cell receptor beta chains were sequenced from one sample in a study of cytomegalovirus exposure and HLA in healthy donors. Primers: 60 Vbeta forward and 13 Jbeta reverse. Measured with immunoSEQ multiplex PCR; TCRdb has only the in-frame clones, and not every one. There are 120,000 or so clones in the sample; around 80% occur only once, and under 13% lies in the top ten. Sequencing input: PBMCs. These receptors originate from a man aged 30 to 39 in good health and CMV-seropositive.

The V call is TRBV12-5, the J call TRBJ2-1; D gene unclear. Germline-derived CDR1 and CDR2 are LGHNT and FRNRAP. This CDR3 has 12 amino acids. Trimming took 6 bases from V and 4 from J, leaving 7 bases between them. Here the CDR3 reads CASGPSYNEQFF. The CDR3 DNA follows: TGTGCTAGTGGCCCTAGTTACAATGAGCAGTTCTTC.

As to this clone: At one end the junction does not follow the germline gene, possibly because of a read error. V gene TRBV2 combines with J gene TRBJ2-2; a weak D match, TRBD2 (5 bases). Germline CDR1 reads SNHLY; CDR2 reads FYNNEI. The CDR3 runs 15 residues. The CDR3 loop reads CASRWSGENTGELFF. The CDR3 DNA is TGTGCTAGCAGGTGGAGCGGAGAGAACACCGGGGAGCTGTTTTTT.

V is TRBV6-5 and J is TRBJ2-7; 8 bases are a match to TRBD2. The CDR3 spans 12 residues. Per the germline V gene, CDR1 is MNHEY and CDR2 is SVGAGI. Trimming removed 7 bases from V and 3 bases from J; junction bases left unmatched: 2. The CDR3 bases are TGTGCCAGCACCGGGACTAGCTACGAGCAGTACTTC. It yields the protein CASTGTSYEQYF.

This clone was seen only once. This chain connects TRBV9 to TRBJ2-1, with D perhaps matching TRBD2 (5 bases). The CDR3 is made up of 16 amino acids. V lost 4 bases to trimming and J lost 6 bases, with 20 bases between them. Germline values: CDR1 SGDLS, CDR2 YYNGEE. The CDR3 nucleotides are TGTGCCAGCAGCCCTCGATTAGCGCTTATAGTCAATGAGCAGTTCTTC. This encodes CASSPRLALIVNEQFF.

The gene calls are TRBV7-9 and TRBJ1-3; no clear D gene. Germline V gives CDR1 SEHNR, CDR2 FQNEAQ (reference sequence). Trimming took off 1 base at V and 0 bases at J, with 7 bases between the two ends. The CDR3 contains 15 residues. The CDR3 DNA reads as TGTGCCAGCAGCTTAGGAGGAGGCTCTGGAAACACCATATATTTT. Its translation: CASSLGGGSGNTIYF. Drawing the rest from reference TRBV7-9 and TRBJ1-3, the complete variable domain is DTGVSQNPRHKITKRGQNVTFRCDPISEHNRLYWYRQTLGQGPEFLTYFQNEAQLEKSRLLSDRFSAERPKGSFSTLEIQRTEQGDSAMYLCASSLGGGSGNTIYFGEGSWLTVV.

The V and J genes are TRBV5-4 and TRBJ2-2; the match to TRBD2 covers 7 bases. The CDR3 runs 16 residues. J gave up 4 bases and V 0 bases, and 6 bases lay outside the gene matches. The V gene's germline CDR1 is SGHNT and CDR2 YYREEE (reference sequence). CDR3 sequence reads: CASSLAAGTTTGELFF. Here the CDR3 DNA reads TGTGCCAGCAGCTTGGCCGCCGGGACTACCACCGGGGAGCTGTTTTTT.

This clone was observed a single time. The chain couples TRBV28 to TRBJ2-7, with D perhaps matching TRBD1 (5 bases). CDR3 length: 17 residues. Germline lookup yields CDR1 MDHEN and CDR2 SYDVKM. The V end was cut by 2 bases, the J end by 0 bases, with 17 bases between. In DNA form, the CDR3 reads TGTGCCAGCAGTTTAGGTCGGCAGGGCCCCCTCTCCTACGAGCAGTACTTC. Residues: CASSLGRQGPLSYEQYF.

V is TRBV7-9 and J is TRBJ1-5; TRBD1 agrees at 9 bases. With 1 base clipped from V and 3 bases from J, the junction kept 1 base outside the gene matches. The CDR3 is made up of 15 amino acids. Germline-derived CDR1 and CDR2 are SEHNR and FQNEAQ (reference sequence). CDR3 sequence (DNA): TGTGCCAGCAGCTTAGGGGACAGGGACAATCAGCCCCAGCATTTT. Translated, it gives CASSLGDRDNQPQHF.

The CDR3 here is CASSVKDTTYEQYF. DNA of the CDR3: TGTGCCAGCAGCGTAAAAGACACCACCTACGAGCAGTACTTC. This chain links TRBV9 with TRBJ2-7, with unresolved D. V lost 1 base and J 2 bases, leaving 10 bases between the germline ends. The CDR3 has 14 amino acids. Germline CDR1 reads SGDLS; CDR2 reads YYNGEE.

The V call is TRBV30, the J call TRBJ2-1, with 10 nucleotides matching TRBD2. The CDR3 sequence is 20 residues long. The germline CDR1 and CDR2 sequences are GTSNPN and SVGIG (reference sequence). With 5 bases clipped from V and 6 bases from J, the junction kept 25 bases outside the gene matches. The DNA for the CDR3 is TGTGCCTGGGGCCCCCGCTACAAGCGGGAGGGAAGGACAAGGGTCAATGAGCAGTTCTTC. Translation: CAWGPRYKREGRTRVNEQFF.

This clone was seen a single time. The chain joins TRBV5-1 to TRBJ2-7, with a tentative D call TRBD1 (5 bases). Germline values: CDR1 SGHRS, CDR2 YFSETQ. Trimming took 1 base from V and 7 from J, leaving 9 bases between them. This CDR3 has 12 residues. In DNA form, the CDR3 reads TGCGCCAGCAGCTTGCAGGGTCGGGAGCAGTACTTC. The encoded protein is CASSLQGREQYF.